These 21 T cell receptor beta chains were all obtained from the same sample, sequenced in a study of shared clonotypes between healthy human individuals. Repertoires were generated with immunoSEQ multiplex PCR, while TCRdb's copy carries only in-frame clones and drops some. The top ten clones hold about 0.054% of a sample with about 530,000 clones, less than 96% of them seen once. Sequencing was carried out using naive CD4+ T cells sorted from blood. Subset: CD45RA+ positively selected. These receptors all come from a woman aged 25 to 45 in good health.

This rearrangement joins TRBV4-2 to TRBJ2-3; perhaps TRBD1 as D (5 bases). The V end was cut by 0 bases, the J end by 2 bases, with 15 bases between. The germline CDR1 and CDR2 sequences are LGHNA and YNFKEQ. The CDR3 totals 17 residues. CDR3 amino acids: CASSQDSYRQTTDTQYF. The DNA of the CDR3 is TGTGCCAGCAGCCAAGACTCCTACCGACAGACCACAGATACGCAGTATTTT.

CDR3 sequence reads: CASSEVSLVHTGELFF. The CDR3 coding sequence is TGTGCCAGCAGTGAAGTGAGTCTAGTTCACACCGGGGAGCTGTTTTTT. The chain carries TRBV25-1 and TRBJ2-2; D gene ambiguous. Germline lookup yields CDR1 MGHDK and CDR2 SYGVNS. The CDR3 spans 16 residues. V shed 2 bases and J shed 3 bases, with 13 bases lying between them.

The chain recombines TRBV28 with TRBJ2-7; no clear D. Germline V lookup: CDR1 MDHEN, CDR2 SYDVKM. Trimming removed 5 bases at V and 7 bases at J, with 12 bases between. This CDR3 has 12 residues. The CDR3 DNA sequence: TGTGCCAGCAGTCCTCCTCGATTGGAGCAGTACTTC. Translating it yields CASSPPRLEQYF.

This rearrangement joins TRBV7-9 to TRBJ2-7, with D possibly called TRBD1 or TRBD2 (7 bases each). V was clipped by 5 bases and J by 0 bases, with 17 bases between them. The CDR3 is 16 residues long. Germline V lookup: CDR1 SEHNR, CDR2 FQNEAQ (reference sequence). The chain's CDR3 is CASSRRGGDSSYEQYF. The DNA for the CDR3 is TGTGCCAGCAGCCGAAGGGGGGGGGACAGCTCCTACGAGCAGTACTTC.

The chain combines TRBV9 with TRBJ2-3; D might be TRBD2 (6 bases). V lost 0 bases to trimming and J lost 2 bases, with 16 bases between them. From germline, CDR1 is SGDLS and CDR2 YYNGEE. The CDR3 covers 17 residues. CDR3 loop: CASSVGWLAPFTDTQYF. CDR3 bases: TGTGCCAGCAGCGTAGGCTGGCTAGCGCCATTCACAGATACGCAGTATTTT.

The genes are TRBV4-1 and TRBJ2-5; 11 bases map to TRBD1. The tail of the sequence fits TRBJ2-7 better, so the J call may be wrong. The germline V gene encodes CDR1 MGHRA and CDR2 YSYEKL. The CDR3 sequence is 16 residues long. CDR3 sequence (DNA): TGCGCCAGCAGCCAAGCTCCGGGACAGGGGGCCTACGAGCAGTACTTC. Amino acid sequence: CASSQAPGQGAYEQYF.

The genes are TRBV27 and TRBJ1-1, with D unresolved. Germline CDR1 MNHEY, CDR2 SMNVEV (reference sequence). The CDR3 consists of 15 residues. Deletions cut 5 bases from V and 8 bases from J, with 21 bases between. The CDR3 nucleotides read TGTGCCAGCAGTACTTTGGGTGCACCACTGATCGAAGCTTTCTTT. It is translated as CASSTLGAPLIEAFF.

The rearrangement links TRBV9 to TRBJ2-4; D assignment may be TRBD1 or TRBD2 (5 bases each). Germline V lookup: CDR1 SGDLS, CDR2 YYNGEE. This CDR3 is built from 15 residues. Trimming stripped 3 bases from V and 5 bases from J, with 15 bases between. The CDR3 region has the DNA TGTGCCAGCAGCGCACGACCAGGGAGTGAAAACATTCAGTACTTC. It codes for CASSARPGSENIQYF.

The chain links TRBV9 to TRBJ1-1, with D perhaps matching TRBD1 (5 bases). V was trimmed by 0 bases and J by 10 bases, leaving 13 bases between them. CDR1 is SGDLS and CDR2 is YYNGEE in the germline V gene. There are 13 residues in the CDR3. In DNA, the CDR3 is TGTGCCAGCAGCGTAGATTCAGGGTTGCGAGCTTTCTTT. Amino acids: CASSVDSGLRAFF.

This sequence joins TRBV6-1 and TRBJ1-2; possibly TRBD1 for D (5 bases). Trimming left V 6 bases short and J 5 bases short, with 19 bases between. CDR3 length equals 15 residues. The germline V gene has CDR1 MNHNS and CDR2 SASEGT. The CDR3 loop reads CASSSESGGGYGYTF. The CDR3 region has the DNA TGTGCCAGCAGCAGTGAGTCTGGGGGGGGATATGGCTACACCTTC.

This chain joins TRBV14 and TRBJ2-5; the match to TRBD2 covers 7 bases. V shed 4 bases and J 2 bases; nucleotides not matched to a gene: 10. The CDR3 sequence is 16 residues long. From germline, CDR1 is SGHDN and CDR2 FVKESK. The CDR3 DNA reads TGTGCCAGCAGCCCCCTTGGGAGCGGGAAGCAAGAGACCCAGTACTTC. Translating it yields CASSPLGSGKQETQYF. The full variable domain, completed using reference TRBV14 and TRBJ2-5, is EAGVTQFPSHSVIEKGQTVTLRCDPISGHDNLYWYRRVMGKEIKFLLHFVKESKQDESGMPNNRFLAERTGGTYSTLKVQPAELEDSGVYFCASSPLGSGKQETQYFGPGTRLLVL.

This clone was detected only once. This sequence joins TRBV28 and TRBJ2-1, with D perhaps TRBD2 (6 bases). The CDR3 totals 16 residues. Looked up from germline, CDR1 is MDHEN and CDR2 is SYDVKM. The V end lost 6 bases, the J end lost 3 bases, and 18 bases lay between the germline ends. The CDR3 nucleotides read TGTGCCAGCAGCCAAGGGAGGAAGGGCCGCTACAATGAGCAGTTCTTC. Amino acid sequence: CASSQGRKGRYNEQFF.

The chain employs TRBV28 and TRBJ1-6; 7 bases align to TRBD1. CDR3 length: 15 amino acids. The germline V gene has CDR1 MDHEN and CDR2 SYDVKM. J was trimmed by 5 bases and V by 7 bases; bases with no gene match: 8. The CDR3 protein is CASKMGDRDNSPLHF. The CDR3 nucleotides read TGTGCCAGCAAAATGGGCGACAGGGATAATTCACCCCTCCACTTT.

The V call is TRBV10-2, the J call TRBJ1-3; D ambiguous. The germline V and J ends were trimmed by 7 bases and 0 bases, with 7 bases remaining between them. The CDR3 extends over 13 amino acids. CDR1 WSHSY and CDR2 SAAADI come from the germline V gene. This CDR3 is CASMQSSGNTIYF. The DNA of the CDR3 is TGCGCCAGCATGCAGAGCTCTGGAAACACCATATATTTT.

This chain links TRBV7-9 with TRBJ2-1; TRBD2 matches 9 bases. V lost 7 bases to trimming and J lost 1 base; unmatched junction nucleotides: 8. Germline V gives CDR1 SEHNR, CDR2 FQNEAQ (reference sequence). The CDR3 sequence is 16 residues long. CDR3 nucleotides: TGTGCCAGCATCCTTAGTCTAGCGGGATCCTACAATGAGCAGTTCTTC. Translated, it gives CASILSLAGSYNEQFF.

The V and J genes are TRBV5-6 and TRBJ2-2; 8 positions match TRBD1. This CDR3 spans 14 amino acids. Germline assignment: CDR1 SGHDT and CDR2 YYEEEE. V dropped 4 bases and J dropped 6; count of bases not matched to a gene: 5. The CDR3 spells CASSLRQGSGELFF. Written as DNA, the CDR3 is TGTGCCAGCAGCCTAAGACAGGGGTCCGGGGAGCTGTTTTTT.

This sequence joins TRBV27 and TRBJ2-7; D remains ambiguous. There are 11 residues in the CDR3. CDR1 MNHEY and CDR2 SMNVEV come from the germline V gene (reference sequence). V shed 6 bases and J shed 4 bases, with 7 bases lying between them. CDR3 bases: TGTGCCAGCAGATTCTTGTACGAGCAGTACTTC. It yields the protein CASRFLYEQYF.

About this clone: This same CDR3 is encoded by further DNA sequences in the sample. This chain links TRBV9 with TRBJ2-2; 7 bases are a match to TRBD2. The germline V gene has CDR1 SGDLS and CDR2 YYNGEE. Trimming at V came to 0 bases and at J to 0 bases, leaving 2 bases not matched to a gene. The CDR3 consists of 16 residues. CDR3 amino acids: CASSVVGGTNTGELFF. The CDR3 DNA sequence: TGTGCCAGCAGCGTAGTGGGAGGGACGAACACCGGGGAGCTGTTTTTT.

The DNA of the CDR3 is TGTGCCAGCAGCCAATTCAGGGGTAGGGGCAATCAGCCCCAGCATTTT. This translates into CASSQFRGRGNQPQHF. The chain recombines TRBV6-6 with TRBJ1-5; possibly TRBD1 for D (6 bases). V was trimmed by 6 bases and J by 2 bases, leaving 17 bases between them. Germline CDR1 and CDR2: MNHNY and SVGAGI (reference sequence). This CDR3 is built from 16 residues.

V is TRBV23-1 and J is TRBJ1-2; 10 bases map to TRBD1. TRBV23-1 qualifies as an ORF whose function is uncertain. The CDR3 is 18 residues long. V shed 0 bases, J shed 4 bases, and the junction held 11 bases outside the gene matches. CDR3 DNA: TGCGCCAGCAGTCAATCGAACACTCCGGGACAGGGGACCTATGGCTACACCTTC. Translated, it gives CASSQSNTPGQGTYGYTF.

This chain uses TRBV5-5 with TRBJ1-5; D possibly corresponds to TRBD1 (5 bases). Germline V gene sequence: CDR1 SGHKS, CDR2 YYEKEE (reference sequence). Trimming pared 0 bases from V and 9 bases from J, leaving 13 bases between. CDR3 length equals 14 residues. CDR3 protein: CASSLVGAAWPQHF. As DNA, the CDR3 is TGTGCCAGCAGCTTGGTTGGGGCCGCGTGGCCCCAGCATTTT.